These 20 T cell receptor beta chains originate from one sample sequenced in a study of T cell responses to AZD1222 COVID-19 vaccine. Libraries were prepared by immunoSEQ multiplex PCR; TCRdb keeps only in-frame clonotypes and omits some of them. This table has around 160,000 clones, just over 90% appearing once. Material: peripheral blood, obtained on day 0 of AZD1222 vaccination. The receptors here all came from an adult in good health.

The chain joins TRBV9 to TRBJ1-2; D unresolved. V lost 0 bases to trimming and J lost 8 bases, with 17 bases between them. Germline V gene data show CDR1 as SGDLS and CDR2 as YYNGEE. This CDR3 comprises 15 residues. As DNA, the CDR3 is TGTGCCAGCAGCGTAGCCCATGGCACGGCCATGGGCTACACCTTC. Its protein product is CASSVAHGTAMGYTF.

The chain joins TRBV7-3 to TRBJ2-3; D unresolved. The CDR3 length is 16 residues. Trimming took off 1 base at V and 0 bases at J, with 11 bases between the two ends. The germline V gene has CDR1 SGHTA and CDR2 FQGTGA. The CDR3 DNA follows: TGTGCCAGCAGCTTAAGGTCCCCCCATAGCACAGATACGCAGTATTTT. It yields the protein CASSLRSPHSTDTQYF.

CDR3 loop: CASSQDSRNQPQHF. CDR3 DNA: TGTGCCAGCAGCCAAGATAGCAGGAATCAGCCCCAGCATTTT. The chain employs TRBV4-2 and TRBJ1-5, with D unclear. Germline values: CDR1 LGHNA, CDR2 YNFKEQ. With 0 bases removed from V and 4 bases from J, the gap between germline ends came to 7 bases. The CDR3 sequence is 14 residues long.

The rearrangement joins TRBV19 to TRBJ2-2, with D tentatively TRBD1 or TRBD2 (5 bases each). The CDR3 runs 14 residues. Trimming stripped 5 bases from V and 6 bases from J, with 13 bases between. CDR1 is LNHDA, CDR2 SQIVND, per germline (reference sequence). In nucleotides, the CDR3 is TGTGCCAGTAGTGGACGGGGCACACCCGGGGAGCTGTTTTTT. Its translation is CASSGRGTPGELFF.

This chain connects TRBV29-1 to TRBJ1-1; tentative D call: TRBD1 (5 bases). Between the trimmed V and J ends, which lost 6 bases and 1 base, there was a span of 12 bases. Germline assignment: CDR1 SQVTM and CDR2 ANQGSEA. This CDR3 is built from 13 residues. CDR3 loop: CSVRLGQNTEAFF. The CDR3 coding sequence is TGCAGCGTACGACTGGGGCAGAACACTGAAGCTTTCTTT.

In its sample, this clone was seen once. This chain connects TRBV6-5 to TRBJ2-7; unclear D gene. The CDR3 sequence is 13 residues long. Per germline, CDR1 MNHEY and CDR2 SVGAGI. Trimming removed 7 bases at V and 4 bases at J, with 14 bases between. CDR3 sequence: CASIARSGYEQYF. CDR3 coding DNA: TGTGCCAGCATCGCCCGGAGTGGGTACGAGCAGTACTTC.

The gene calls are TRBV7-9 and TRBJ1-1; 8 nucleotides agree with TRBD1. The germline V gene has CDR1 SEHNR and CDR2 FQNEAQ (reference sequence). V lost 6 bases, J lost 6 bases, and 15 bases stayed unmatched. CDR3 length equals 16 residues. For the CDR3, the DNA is TGTGCCAGCAGGCAAGGGAGGACAGGGCGGTACGCTGAAGCTTTCTTT. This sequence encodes CASRQGRTGRYAEAFF.

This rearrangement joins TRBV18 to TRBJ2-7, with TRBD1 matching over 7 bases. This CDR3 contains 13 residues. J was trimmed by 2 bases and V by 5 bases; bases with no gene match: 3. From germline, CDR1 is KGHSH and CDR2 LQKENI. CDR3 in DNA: TGTGCCAGCTCAGACAGGGTTACCTACGAGCAGTACTTC. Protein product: CASSDRVTYEQYF. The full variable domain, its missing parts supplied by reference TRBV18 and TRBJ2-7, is NAGVMQNPRHLVRRRGQEARLRCSPMKGHSHVYWYRQLPEEGLKFMVYLQKENIIDESGMPKERFSAEFPKEGPSILRIQQVVRGDSAAYFCASSDRVTYEQYFGPGTRLTVT.

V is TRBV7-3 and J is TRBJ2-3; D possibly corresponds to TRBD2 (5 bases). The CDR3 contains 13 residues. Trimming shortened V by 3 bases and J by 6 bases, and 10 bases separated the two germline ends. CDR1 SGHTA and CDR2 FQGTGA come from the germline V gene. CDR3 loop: CASSLEAEDTQYF. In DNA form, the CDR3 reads TGTGCCAGCAGCTTGGAAGCGGAGGATACGCAGTATTTT.

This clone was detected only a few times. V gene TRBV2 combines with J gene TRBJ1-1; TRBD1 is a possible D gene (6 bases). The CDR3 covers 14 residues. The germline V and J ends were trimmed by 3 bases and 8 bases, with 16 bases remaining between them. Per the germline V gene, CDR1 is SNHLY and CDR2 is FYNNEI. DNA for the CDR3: TGTGCCAGCAGTGACGGGGGGCACAGGGTCGAAGCTTTCTTT. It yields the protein CASSDGGHRVEAFF.

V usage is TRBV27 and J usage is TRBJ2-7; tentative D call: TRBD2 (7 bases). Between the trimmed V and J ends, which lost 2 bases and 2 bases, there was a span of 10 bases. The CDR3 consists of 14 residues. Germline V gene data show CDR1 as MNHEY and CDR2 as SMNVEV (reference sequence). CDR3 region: CASSLGRGPYEQYF. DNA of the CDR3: TGTGCCAGCAGTTTAGGGCGGGGGCCCTACGAGCAGTACTTC.

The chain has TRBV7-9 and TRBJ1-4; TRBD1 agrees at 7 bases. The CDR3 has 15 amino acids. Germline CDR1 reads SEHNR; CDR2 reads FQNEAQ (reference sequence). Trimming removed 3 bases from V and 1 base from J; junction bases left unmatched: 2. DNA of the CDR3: TGTGCCAGCAGCTTGACAGGGTTAACTAATGAAAAACTGTTTTTT. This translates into CASSLTGLTNEKLFF.

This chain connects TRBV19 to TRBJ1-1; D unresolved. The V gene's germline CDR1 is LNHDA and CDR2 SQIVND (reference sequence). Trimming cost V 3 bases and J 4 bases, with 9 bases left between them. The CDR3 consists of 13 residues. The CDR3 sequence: CASSILQFTEAFF. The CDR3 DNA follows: TGTGCCAGTAGTATCTTGCAGTTCACTGAAGCTTTCTTT. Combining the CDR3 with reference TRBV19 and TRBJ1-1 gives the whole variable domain DGGITQSPKYLFRKEGQNVTLSCEQNLNHDAMYWYRQDPGQGLRLIYYSQIVNDFQKGDIAEGYSVSREKKESFPLTVTSAQKNPTAFYLCASSILQFTEAFFGQGTRLTVV.

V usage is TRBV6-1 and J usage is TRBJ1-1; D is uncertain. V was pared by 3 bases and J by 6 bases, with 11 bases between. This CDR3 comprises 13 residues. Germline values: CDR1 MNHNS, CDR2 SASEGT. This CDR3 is CASSDGRLAEAFF. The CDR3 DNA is TGTGCCAGCAGTGACGGTCGTTTGGCTGAAGCTTTCTTT.

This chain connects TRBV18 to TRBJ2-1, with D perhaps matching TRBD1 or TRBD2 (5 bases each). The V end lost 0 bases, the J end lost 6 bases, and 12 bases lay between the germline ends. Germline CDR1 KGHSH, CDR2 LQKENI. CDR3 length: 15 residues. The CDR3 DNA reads TGTGCCAGCTCACCACCGTTGGGACCCCTCAATGAGCAGTTCTTC. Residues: CASSPPLGPLNEQFF.

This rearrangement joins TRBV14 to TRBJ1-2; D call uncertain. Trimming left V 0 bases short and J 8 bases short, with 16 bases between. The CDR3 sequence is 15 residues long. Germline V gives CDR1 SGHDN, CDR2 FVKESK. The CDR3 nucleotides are TGTGCCAGCAGCCAAGATTTTCGGCGGCCGGGGGGCTACACCTTC. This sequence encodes CASSQDFRRPGGYTF.

The CDR3 coding sequence is TGCAGTGCTAGTGACAGGGGGGGGAGTGAAAAACTGTTTTTT. As protein: CSASDRGGSEKLFF. The J gene is TRBJ1-4, the V gene TRBV20-1; the match to TRBD1 covers 9 bases. Germline V lookup: CDR1 DFQATT, CDR2 SNEGSKA (reference sequence). V shed 3 bases, J shed 7 bases, and the junction held 6 bases outside the gene matches. This CDR3 has 14 residues.

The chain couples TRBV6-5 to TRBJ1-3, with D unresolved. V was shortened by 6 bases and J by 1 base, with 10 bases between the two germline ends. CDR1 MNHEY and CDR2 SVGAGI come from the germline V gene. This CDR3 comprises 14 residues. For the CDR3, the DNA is TGTGCCAGCAGCCGACGGTCTTCTGGAAACACCATATATTTT. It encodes CASSRRSSGNTIYF.

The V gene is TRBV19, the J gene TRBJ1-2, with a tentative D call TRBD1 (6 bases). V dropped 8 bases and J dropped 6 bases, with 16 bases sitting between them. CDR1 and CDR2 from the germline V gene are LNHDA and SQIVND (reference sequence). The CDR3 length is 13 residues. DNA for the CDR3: TGTGCCAGTTCAAACAGGGAAATCGATGGCTACACCTTC. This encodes CASSNREIDGYTF.

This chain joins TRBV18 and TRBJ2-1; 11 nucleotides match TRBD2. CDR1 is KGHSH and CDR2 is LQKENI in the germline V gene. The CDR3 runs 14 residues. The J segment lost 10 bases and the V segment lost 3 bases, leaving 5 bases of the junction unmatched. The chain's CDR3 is CASSPGTSGPEQFF. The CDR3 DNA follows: TGTGCCAGCTCACCTGGGACTAGCGGCCCAGAGCAGTTCTTC.